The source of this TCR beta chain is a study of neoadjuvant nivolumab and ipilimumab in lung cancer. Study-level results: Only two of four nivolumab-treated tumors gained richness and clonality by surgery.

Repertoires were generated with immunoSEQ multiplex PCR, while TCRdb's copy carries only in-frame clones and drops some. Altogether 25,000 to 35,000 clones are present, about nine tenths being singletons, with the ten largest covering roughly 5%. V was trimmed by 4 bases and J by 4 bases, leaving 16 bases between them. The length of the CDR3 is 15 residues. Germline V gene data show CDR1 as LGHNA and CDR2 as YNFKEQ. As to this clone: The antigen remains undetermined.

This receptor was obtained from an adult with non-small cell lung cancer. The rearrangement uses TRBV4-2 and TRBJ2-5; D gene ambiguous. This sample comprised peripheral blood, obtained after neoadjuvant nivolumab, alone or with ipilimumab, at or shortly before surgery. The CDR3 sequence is CASSLGPGLGETQYF. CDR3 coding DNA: TGTGCCAGCAGCCTCGGACCGGGCCTGGGAGAGACCCAGTACTTC.